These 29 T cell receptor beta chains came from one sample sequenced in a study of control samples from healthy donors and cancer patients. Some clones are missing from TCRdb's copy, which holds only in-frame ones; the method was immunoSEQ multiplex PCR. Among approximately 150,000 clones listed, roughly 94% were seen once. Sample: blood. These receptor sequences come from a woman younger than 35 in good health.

The CDR3 bases are TGTGCCAGCAGTCCCAGCGGGGGGAGGAACACTGAAGCTTTCTTT. The encoded protein is CASSPSGGRNTEAFF. The chain has TRBV6-2 or TRBV6-3 and TRBJ1-1, with D possibly matching TRBD1 (5 bases). Germline V gene sequence: CDR1 MNHEY, CDR2 SVGEGT. V gave up 5 bases and J gave up 1 base, with 14 bases separating them. CDR3 length equals 15 residues.

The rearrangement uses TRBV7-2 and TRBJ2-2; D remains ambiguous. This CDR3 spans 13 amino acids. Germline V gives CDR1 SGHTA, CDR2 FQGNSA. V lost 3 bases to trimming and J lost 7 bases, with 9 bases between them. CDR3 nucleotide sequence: TGTGCCAGCAGCTTTGGCCTCGACGGGGAGCTGTTTTTT. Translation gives CASSFGLDGELFF.

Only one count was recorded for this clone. In DNA, the CDR3 is TGTGCCAGCAGTTTGGGGGGAGGCCCGAGGGAAAAACTGTTTTTT. Translated: CASSLGGGPREKLFF. This chain connects TRBV28 to TRBJ1-4, with D perhaps matching TRBD1 (5 bases). CDR1 MDHEN and CDR2 SYDVKM come from the germline V gene. The CDR3 covers 15 residues. Trimming removed 3 bases at V and 8 bases at J, with 16 bases between. Together with reference TRBV28 and TRBJ1-4, the CDR3 gives the full variable domain: DVKVTQSSRYLVKRTGEKVFLECVQDMDHENMFWYRQDPGLGLRLIYFSYDVKMKEKGDIPEGYSVSREKKERFSLILESASTNQTSMYLCASSLGGGPREKLFFGSGTQLSVL.

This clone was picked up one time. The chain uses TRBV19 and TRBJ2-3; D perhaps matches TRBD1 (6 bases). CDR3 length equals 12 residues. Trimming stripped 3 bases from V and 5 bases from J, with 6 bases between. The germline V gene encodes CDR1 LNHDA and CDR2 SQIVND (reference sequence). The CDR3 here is CASSMDRDTQYF. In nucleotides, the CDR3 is TGTGCCAGTAGTATGGACAGAGATACGCAGTATTTT.

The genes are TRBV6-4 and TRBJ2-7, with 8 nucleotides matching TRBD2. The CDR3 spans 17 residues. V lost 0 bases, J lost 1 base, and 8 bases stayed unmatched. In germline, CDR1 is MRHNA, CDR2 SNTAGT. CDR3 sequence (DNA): TGTGCCAGCAGTGACTCTGCAAGCGGGGGAGGGTCCTACGAGCAGTACTTC. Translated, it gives CASSDSASGGGSYEQYF.

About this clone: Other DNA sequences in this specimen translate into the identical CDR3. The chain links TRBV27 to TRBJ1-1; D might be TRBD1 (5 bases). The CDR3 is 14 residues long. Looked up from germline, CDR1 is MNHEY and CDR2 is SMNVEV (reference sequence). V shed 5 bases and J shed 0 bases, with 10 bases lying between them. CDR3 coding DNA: TGTGCCAGCAGTCCTAGGGGAATGAACACTGAAGCTTTCTTT. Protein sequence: CASSPRGMNTEAFF.

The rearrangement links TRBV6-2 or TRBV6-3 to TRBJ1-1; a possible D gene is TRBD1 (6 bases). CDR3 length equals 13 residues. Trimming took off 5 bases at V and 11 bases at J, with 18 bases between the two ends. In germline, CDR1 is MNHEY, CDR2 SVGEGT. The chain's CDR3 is CASSRPTGSNAFF. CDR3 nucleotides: TGTGCCAGCAGTCGACCTACAGGGTCGAATGCTTTCTTT.

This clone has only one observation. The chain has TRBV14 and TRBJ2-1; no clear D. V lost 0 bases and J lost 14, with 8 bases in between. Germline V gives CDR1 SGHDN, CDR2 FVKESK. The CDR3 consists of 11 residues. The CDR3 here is CASSQDVTEFF. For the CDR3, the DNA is TGTGCCAGCAGCCAAGATGTGACGGAGTTCTTC.

The DNA for the CDR3 is TGTGCCACACAGGGTGAGGCAGATACGCAGTATTTT. Amino acid sequence: CATQGEADTQYF. This chain links TRBV28 with TRBJ2-3; tentative D call: TRBD1 (6 bases). Germline-derived CDR1 and CDR2 are MDHEN and SYDVKM. Between the trimmed V and J ends, which lost 10 bases and 4 bases, there was a span of 12 bases. This CDR3 region has 12 residues.

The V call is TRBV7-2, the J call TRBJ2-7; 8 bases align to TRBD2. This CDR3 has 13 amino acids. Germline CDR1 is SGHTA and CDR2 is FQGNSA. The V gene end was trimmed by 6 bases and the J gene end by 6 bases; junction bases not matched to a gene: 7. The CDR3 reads CASSFRGGSEQYF. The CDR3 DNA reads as TGTGCCAGCAGTTTTCGGGGGGGCTCCGAGCAGTACTTC.

The CDR3 DNA follows: TGTGCCAGTAGCAGGACAGGGGGCGAATCACCCCTCCACTTT. This gives the protein CASSRTGGESPLHF. V usage is TRBV19 and J usage is TRBJ1-6; TRBD1 matches 11 bases. The germline V gene has CDR1 LNHDA and CDR2 SQIVND (reference sequence). The CDR3 is 14 amino acids. J was trimmed by 10 bases and V by 6 bases; bases with no gene match: 5.

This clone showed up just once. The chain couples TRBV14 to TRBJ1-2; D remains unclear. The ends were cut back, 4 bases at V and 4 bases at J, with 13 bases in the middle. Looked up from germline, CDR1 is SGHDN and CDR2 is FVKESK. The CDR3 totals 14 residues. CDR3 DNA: TGTGCCAGCAGCCGTACAGCGCAATTCTATGGCTACACCTTC. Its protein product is CASSRTAQFYGYTF. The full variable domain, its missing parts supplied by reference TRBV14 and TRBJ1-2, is EAGVTQFPSHSVIEKGQTVTLRCDPISGHDNLYWYRRVMGKEIKFLLHFVKESKQDESGMPNNRFLAERTGGTYSTLKVQPAELEDSGVYFCASSRTAQFYGYTFGSGTRLTVV.

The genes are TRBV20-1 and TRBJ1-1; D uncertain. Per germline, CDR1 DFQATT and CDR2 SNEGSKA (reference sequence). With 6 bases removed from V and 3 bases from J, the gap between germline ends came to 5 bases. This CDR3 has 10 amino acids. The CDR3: CSAKYTEAFF. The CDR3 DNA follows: TGCAGTGCAAAGTACACTGAAGCTTTCTTT.

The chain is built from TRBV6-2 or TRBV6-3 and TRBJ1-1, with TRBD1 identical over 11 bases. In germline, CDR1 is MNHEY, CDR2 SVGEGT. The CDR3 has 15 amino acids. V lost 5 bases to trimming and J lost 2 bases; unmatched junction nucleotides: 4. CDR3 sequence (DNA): TGTGCCAGCAGTCCCGGGACAGGGGGTAACACTGAAGCTTTCTTT. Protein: CASSPGTGGNTEAFF.

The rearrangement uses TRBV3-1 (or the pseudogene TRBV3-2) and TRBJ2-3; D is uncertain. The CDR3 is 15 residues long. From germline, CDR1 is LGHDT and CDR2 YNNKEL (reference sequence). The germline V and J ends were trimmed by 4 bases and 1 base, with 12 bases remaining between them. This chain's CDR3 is CASSPPGGGTDTQYF. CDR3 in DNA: TGTGCCAGCAGCCCCCCCGGCGGAGGCACAGATACGCAGTATTTT.

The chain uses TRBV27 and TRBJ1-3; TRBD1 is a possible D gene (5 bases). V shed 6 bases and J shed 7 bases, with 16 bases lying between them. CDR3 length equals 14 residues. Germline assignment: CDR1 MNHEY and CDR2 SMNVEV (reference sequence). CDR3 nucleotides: TGTGCCAGCAGCCCAACCCTTCCAGGGAACACCATATATTTT. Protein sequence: CASSPTLPGNTIYF.

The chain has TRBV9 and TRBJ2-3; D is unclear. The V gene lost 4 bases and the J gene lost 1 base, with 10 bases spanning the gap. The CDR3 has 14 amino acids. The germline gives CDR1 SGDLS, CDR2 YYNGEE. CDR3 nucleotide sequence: TGTGCCAGCAGCCTCGGCCCCGGCACAGATACGCAGTATTTT. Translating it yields CASSLGPGTDTQYF.

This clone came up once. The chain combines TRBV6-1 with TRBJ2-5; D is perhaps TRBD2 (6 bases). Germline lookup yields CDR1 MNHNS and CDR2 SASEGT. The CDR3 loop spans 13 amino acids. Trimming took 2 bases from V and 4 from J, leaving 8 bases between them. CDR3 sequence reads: CASSERGGETQYF. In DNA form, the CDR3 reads TGTGCCAGCAGTGAAAGGGGAGGAGAGACCCAGTACTTC.

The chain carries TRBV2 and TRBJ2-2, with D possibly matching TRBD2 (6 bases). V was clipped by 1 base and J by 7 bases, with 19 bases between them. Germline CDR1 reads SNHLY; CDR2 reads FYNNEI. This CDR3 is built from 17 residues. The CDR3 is CASSEVPGLVRGGELFF. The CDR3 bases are TGTGCCAGCAGTGAAGTCCCGGGACTTGTACGAGGCGGGGAGCTGTTTTTT.

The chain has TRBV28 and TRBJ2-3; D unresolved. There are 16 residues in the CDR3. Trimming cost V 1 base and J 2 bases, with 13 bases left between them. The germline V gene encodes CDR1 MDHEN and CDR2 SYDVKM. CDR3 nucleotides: TGTGCCAGCAGTTTATCGTACTACTCCTTCACAGATACGCAGTATTTT. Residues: CASSLSYYSFTDTQYF.

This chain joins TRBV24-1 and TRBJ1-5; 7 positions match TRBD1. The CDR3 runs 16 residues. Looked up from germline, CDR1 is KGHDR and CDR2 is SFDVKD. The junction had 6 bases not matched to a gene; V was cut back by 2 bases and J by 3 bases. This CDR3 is CATSDSGTAINQPQHF. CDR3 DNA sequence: TGTGCCACCAGTGATTCCGGGACAGCAATCAATCAGCCCCAGCATTTT.

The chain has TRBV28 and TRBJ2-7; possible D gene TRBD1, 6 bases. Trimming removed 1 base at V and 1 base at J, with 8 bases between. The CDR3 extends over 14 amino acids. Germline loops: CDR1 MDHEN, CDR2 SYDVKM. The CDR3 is CASSLSDSSYEQYF. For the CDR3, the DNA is TGTGCCAGCAGTTTATCGGACAGTTCCTACGAGCAGTACTTC.

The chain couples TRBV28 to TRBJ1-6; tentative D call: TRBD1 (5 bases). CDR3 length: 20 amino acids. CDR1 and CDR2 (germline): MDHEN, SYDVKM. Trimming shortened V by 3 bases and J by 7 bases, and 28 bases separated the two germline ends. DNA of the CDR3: TGTGCCAGCAGTTTTGGGTCTCCGGGGGGTAGTCTAGGCCTGAATTCACCCCTCCACTTT. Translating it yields CASSFGSPGGSLGLNSPLHF.

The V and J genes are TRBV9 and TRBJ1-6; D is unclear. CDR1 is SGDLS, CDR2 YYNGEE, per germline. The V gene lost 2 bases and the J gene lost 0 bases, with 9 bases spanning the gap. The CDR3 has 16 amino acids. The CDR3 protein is CASSVDSSSYNSPLHF. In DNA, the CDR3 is TGTGCCAGCAGCGTCGACTCGAGCTCCTATAATTCACCCCTCCACTTT.

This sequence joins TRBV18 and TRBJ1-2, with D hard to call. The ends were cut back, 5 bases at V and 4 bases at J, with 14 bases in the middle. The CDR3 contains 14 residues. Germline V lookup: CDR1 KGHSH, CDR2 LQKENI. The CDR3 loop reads CASSSIFRTYGYTF. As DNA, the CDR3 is TGTGCCAGCTCATCGATCTTCCGTACCTATGGCTACACCTTC.

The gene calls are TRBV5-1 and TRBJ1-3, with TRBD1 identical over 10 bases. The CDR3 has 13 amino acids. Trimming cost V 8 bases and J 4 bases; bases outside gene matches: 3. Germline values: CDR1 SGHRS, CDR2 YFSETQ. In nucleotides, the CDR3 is TGCGCCAGTGGGACAGGGGAAGGAAACACCATATATTTT. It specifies CASGTGEGNTIYF.

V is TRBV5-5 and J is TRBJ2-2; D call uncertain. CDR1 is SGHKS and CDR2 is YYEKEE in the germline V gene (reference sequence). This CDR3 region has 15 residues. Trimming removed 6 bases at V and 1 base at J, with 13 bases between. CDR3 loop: CASIASSVNTGELFF. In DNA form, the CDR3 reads TGTGCCAGCATCGCGAGCTCAGTGAACACCGGGGAGCTGTTTTTT.

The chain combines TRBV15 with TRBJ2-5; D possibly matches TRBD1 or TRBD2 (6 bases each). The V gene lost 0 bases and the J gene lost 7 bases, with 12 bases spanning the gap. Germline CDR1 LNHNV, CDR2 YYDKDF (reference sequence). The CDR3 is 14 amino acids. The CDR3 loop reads CATSRDMGGGTQYF. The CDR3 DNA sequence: TGTGCCACCAGCAGAGATATGGGGGGCGGGACCCAGTACTTC.

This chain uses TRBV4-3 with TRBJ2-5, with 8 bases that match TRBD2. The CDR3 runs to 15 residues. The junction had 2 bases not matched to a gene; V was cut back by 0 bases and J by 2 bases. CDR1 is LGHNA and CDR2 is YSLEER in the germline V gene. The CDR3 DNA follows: TGCGCCAGCAGCCAAGAGTCGGGAGGGCAAGAGACCCAGTACTTC. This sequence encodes CASSQESGGQETQYF.